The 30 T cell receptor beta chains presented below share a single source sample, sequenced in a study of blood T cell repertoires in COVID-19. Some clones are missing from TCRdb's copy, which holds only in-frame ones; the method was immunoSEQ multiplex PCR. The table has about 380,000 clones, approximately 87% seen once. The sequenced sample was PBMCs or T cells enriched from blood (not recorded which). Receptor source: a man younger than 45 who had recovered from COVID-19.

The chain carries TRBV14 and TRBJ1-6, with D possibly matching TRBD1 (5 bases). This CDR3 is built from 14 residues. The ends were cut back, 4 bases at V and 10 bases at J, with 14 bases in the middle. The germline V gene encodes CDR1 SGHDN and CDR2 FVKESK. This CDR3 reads CASSRQRVGSPLHF. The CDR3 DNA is TGTGCCAGCAGCCGACAGCGCGTAGGATCACCCCTCCACTTT.

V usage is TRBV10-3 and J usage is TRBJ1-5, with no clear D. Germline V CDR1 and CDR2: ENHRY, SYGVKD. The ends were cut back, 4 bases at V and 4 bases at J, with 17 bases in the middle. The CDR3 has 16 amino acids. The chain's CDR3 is CAISGEGSGLNQPQHF. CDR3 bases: TGTGCCATCAGTGGTGAAGGCAGCGGATTAAATCAGCCCCAGCATTTT.

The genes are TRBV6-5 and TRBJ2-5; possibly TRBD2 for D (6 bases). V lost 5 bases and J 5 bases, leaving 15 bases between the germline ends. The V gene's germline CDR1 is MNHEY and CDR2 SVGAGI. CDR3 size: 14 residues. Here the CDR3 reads CASSPGGRPETQYF. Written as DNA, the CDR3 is TGTGCCAGCAGTCCTGGGGGGAGGCCGGAGACCCAGTACTTC.

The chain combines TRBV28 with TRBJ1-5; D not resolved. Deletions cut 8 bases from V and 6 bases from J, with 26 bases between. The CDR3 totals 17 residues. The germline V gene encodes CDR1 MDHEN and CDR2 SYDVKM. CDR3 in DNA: TGTGCCAGCGGGGAAGCACACATGCGGGGAAGAAGTCAGCCCCAGCATTTT. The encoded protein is CASGEAHMRGRSQPQHF.

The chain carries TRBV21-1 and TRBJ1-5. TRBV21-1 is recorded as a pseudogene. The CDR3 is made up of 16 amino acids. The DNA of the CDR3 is TGTGCCAGCAGCAAAGGATCGAGGGATAGCAATCAGCCCCAGCATTTT. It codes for CASSKGSRDSNQPQHF.

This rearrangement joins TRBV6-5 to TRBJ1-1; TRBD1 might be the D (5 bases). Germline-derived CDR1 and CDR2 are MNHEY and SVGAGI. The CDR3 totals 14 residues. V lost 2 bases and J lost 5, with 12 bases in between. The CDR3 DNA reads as TGTGCCAGCAGTTACAGCAGGGTTTTTACTGAAGCTTTCTTT. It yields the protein CASSYSRVFTEAFF.

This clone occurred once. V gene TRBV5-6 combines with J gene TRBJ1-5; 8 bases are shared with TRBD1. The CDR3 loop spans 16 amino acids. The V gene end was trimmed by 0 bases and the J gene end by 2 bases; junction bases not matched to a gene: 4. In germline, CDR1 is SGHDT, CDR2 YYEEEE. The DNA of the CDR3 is TGTGCCAGCAGCTTGGCCGGGACAGGTGGCAATCAGCCCCAGCATTTT. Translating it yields CASSLAGTGGNQPQHF. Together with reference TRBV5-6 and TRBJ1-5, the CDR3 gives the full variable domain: DAGVTQSPTHLIKTRGQQVTLRCSPKSGHDTVSWYQQALGQGPQFIFQYYEEEERQRGNFPDRFSGHQFPNYSSELNVNALLLGDSALYLCASSLAGTGGNQPQHFGDGTRLSIL.

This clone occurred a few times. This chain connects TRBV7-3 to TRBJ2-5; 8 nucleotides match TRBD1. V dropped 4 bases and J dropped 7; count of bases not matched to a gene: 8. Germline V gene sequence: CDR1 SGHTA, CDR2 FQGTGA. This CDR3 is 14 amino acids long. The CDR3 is CASSSTGGSMTQYF. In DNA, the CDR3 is TGTGCCAGCAGCTCTACAGGGGGTAGTATGACCCAGTACTTC.

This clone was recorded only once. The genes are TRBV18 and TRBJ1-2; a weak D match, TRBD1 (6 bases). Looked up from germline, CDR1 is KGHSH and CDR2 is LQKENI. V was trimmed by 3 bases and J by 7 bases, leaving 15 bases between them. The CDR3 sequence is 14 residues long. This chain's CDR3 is CASSPLTGKGGYTF. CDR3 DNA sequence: TGTGCCAGCTCACCCTTAACAGGGAAGGGTGGCTACACCTTC.

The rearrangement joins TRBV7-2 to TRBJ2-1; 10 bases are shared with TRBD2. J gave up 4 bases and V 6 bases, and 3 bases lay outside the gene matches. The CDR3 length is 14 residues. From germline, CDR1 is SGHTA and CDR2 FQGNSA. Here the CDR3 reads CASSSGGSYNEQFF. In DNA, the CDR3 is TGTGCCAGCAGTAGCGGGGGGAGTTACAATGAGCAGTTCTTC.

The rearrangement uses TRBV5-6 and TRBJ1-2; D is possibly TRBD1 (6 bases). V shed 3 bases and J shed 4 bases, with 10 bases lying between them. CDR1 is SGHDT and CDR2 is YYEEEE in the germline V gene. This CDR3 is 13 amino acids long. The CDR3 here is CASSSPQGYGYTF. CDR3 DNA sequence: TGTGCCAGCAGCTCACCACAGGGCTATGGCTACACCTTC.

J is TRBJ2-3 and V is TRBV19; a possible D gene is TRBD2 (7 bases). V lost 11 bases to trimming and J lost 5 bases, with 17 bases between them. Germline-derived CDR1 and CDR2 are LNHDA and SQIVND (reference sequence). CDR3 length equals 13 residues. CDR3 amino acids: CAPYGGQRDTQYF. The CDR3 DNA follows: TGTGCCCCATACGGGGGGCAAAGAGATACGCAGTATTTT.

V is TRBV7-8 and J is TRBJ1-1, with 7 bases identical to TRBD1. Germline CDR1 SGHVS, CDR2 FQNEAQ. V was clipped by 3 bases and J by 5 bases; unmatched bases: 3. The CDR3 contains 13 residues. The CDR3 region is CASSFTGETEAFF. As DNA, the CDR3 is TGTGCCAGCAGCTTTACAGGGGAAACTGAAGCTTTCTTT.

The CDR3 coding sequence is TGCGCCAGCAGCCATAAGATGACAGGGGGCTATGGTGACACTGAAGCTTTCTTT. It translates to CASSHKMTGGYGDTEAFF. The chain employs TRBV5-1 and TRBJ1-1, with TRBD1 identical over 10 bases. Germline lookup yields CDR1 SGHRS and CDR2 YFSETQ. The CDR3 runs to 18 residues. Germline trimming cut 4 bases from V and 3 bases from J; bases unmatched to any gene: 15.

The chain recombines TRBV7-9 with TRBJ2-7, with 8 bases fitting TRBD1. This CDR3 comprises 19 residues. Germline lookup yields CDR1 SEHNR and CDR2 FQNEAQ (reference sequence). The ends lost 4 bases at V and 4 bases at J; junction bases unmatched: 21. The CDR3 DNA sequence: TGTGCCAGCAGCTCTCGGGTTTGGACAGGGAAGGATAACGGGTACGAGCAGTACTTC. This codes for CASSSRVWTGKDNGYEQYF.

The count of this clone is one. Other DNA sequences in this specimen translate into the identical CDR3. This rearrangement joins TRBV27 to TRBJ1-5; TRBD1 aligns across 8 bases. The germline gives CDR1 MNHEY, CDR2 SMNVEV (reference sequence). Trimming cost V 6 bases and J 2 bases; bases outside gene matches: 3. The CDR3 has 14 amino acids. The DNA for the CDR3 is TGTGCCAGCAGCCAGGGGGCGGGCAATCAGCCCCAGCATTTT. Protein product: CASSQGAGNQPQHF.

The CDR3 reads CASSLNSYGYTF. The DNA for the CDR3 is TGCGCCAGCAGCCTTAATAGCTATGGCTACACCTTC. This chain links TRBV4-3 with TRBJ1-2; D not resolved. The CDR3 length is 12 residues. V was cut by 4 bases and J by 4 bases, with 7 bases left in between. CDR1 is LGHNA, CDR2 YSLEER, per germline.

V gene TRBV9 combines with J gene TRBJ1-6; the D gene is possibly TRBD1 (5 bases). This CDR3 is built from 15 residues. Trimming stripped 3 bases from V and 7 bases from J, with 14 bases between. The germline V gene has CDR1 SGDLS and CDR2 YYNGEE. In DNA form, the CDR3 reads TGTGCCAGCAGCGGGACCGGGGGTTCGAATTCACCCCTCCACTTT. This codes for CASSGTGGSNSPLHF.

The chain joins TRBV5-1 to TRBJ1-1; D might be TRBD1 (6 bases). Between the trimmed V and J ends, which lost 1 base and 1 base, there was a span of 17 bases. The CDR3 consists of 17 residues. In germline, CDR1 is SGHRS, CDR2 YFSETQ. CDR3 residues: CASSLSGRGLGNTEAFF. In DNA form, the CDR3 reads TGCGCCAGCAGCTTGTCCGGCAGGGGATTAGGGAACACTGAAGCTTTCTTT.

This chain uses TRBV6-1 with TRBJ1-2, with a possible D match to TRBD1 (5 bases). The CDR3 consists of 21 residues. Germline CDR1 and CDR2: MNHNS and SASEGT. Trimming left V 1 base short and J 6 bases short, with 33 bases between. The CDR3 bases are TGTGCCAGCAGTGAAGTTCCCTCGGCGTGGGGCCTGATTCAAACAGAGGATGGCTACACCTTC. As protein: CASSEVPSAWGLIQTEDGYTF.

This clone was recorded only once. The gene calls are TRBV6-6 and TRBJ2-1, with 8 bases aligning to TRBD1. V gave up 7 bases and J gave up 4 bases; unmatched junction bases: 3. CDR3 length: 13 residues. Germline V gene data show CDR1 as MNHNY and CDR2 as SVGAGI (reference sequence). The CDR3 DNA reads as TGTGCCAGCACAGGACAGGGATACAATGAGCAGTTCTTC. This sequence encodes CASTGQGYNEQFF.

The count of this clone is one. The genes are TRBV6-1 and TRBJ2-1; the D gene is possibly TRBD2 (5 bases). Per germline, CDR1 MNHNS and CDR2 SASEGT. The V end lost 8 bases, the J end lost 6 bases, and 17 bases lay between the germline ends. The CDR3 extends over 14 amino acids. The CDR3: CASDGKGTLNEQFF. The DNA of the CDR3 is TGTGCCAGCGACGGGAAGGGTACCCTCAATGAGCAGTTCTTC.

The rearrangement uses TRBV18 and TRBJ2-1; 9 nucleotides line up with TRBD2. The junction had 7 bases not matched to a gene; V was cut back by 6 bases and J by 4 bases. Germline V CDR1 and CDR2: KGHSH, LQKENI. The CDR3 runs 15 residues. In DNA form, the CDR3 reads TGTGCCAGCTCGCCGCTAGCGGGGAATTACAATGAGCAGTTCTTC. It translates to CASSPLAGNYNEQFF.

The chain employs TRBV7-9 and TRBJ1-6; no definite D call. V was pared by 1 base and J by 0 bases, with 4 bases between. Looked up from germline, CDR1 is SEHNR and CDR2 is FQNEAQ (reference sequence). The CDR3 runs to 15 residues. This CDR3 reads CASSLGHSYNSPLHF. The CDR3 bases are TGTGCCAGCAGCTTAGGTCACTCCTATAATTCACCCCTCCACTTT.

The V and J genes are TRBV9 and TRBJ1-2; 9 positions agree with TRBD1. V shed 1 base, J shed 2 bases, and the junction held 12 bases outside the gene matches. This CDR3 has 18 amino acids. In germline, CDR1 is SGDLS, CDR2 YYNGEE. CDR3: CASSVWGQGVGRNYGYTF. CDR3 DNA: TGTGCCAGCAGCGTATGGGGACAGGGTGTAGGGAGGAACTATGGCTACACCTTC.

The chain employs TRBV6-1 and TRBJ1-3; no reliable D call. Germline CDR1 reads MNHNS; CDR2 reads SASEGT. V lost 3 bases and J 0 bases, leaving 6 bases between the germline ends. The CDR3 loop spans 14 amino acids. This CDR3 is CASSDPSSGNTIYF. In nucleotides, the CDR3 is TGTGCCAGCAGTGACCCGAGCTCTGGAAACACCATATATTTT.

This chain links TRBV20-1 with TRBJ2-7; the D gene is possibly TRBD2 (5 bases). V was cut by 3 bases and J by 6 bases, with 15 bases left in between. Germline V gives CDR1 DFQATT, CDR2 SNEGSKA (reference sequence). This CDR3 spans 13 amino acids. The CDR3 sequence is CSASIASLGEQYF. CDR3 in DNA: TGCAGTGCTAGTATAGCGTCTCTGGGCGAGCAGTACTTC.

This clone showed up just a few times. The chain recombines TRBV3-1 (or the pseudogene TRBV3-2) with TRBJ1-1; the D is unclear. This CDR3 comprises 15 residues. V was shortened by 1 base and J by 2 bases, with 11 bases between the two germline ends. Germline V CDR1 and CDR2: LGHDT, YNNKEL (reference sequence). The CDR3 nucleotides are TGTGCCAGCAGCCAAGGATGGAGCCTTAACACTGAAGCTTTCTTT. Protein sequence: CASSQGWSLNTEAFF.

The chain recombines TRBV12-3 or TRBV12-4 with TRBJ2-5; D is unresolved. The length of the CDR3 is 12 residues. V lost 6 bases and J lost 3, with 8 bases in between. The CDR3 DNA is TGTGCCAGCAGCCACACCAAAGAGACCCAGTACTTC. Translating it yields CASSHTKETQYF.

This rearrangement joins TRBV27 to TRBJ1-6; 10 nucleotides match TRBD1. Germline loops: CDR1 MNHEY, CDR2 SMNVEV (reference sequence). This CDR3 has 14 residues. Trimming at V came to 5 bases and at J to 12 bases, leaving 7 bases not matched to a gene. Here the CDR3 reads CASSLGQGRLPLHF. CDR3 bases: TGTGCCAGCAGTCTGGGACAGGGGCGCCTACCCCTCCACTTT.